The 20 T cell receptor beta chains below all came from one sample that was sequenced in a study of blood T cells in healthy people across ages. Through a sample-barcoded 5' primer and a J-beta primer mix, a second PCR was run for roughly 7 to 11 cycles. TCRdb reanalysed the 5' RACE reads using MiXCR and keeps one entry per CDR3 protein. This sample yields 1.5 million to 2 million distinct CDR3 sequences, of which about two fifths are seen a single time; under 25% belongs to the top ten. The sample consisted of blood. Receptors originate from a human donor in good health.

V usage is TRBV7-2 and J usage is TRBJ1-3; D gene unclear. Between the trimmed V and J ends, which lost 6 bases and 0 bases, there was a span of 6 bases. The germline CDR1 and CDR2 sequences are SGHTA and FQGNSA. The CDR3 sequence is 13 residues long. CDR3: CASRTYSGNTIYF. CDR3 nucleotide sequence: TGTGCCAGCAGAACATACTCTGGAAACACCATATATTTT.

This clonotype was seen only a few times. The genes are TRBV20-1 and TRBJ1-5; TRBD1 matches 10 bases. V lost 3 bases, J lost 3 bases, and 5 bases stayed unmatched. The CDR3 contains 15 residues. The V gene's germline CDR1 is DFQATT and CDR2 SNEGSKA (reference sequence). CDR3 in DNA: TGCAGTGCTAGGACAGGGGGCGTAGACAATCAGCCCCAGCATTTT. It is translated as CSARTGGVDNQPQHF.

The genes are TRBV4-2 and TRBJ1-3, with a tentative D call TRBD1 (5 bases). This CDR3 comprises 18 residues. Germline assignment: CDR1 LGHNA and CDR2 YNFKEQ. V was trimmed by 1 base and J by 3 bases, leaving 19 bases between them. The chain's CDR3 is CASSQVMTERGFGNTIYF. The CDR3 coding sequence is TGTGCCAGCAGCCAAGTAATGACAGAAAGGGGCTTTGGAAACACCATATATTTT.

The gene calls are TRBV12-3 or TRBV12-4 and TRBJ1-1; D might be TRBD1 (5 bases). The CDR3 consists of 15 residues. With 6 bases removed from V and 10 bases from J, the gap between germline ends came to 24 bases. The CDR3 DNA reads as TGTGCCAGCAGCCTGAACGGGGGTGAAGTACAGAGAGCTTTCTTT. Protein sequence: CASSLNGGEVQRAFF.

The chain combines TRBV7-2 with TRBJ1-1; D may be TRBD1 (6 bases). Trimming removed 3 bases from V and 0 bases from J, with 17 bases in between. The CDR3 spans 17 residues. The V gene's germline CDR1 is SGHTA and CDR2 FQGNSA. The CDR3 nucleotides are TGTGCCAGCAGCTTTCCCCCGTCGGGGACACTGAACACTGAAGCTTTCTTT. Its protein is CASSFPPSGTLNTEAFF. The variable domain in full, with the rest retrieved from reference TRBV7-2 and TRBJ1-1, is GAGVSQSPSNKVTEKGKDVELRCDPISGHTALYWYRQSLGQGLEFLIYFQGNSAPDKSGLPSDRFSAERTGGSVSTLTIQRTQQEDSAVYLCASSFPPSGTLNTEAFFGQGTRLTVV.

This chain links TRBV3-1 with TRBJ2-5, with D perhaps given as TRBD1 or TRBD2 (6 bases each). V lost 0 bases to trimming and J lost 1 base, with 18 bases between them. The V gene's germline CDR1 is LGHDT and CDR2 YNNKEL (reference sequence). The CDR3 is 18 residues long. This chain's CDR3 is CASSQDAVVGGPQETQYF. CDR3 bases: TGTGCCAGCAGCCAAGATGCGGTAGTGGGGGGCCCCCAAGAGACCCAGTACTTC.

The chain combines TRBV29-1 with TRBJ1-1, with a possible D match to TRBD1 (5 bases). The CDR3 extends over 13 amino acids. CDR1 is SQVTM, CDR2 ANQGSEA, per germline. V lost 2 bases to trimming and J lost 5 bases, with 12 bases between them. This CDR3 reads CSVEFQGGTEAFF. The CDR3 bases are TGCAGCGTTGAATTCCAGGGAGGAACTGAAGCTTTCTTT.

The V call is TRBV29-1, the J call TRBJ1-5, with D perhaps TRBD1 (6 bases). Germline V gene lookup returns CDR1 SQVTM and CDR2 ANQGSEA. V lost 4 bases and J 0 bases, leaving 22 bases between the germline ends. This CDR3 contains 18 residues. DNA for the CDR3: TGCAGCGTTGTTGGGGACGGGACAATCCCCTATAGCAATCAGCCCCAGCATTTT. Protein sequence: CSVVGDGTIPYSNQPQHF.

This clonotype has a handful of counts. V usage is TRBV3-1 and J usage is TRBJ2-5; TRBD2 matches 14 bases. The CDR3 is 18 amino acids. Germline assignment: CDR1 LGHDT and CDR2 YNNKEL (reference sequence). The junction had 11 bases not matched to a gene; V was cut back by 3 bases and J by 5 bases. CDR3 sequence: CASSHETSGGGHVETQYF. CDR3 nucleotides: TGTGCCAGCAGCCACGAGACTAGCGGGGGGGGGCACGTTGAGACCCAGTACTTC.

This clonotype was observed many times. The genes are TRBV7-2 and TRBJ1-5; 10 positions agree with TRBD1. The CDR3 runs to 15 residues. Per the germline V gene, CDR1 is SGHTA and CDR2 is FQGNSA. V dropped 3 bases and J dropped 7; count of bases not matched to a gene: 6. The CDR3: CASSLGGQGGQPQHF. The CDR3 DNA is TGTGCCAGCAGCTTGGGTGGACAGGGGGGACAGCCCCAGCATTTT.

The V call is TRBV4-1, the J call TRBJ1-5, with 7 positions matching TRBD1. The CDR3 is 21 residues long. Germline V gives CDR1 MGHRA, CDR2 YSYEKL. The ends lost 3 bases at V and 6 bases at J; junction bases unmatched: 26. This CDR3 is CASSQTPQPNRQGLKAQPQHF. DNA for the CDR3: TGCGCCAGCAGCCAGACTCCTCAACCAAACAGACAGGGCTTGAAGGCTCAGCCCCAGCATTTT.

The chain recombines TRBV20-1 with TRBJ1-1, with D uncertain. The CDR3 is 15 residues long. Germline lookup yields CDR1 DFQATT and CDR2 SNEGSKA (reference sequence). V dropped 4 bases and J dropped 4 bases, with 19 bases sitting between them. CDR3: CSANRDGRAGTEAFF. The DNA of the CDR3 is TGCAGTGCTAATAGGGATGGTCGGGCGGGCACTGAAGCTTTCTTT.

CDR3: CASSLFISGGNEQFF. The CDR3 bases are TGTGCCAGCAGTTTATTTATATCGGGGGGGAATGAGCAGTTCTTC. The V gene is TRBV12-3 or TRBV12-4, the J gene TRBJ2-1; 8 bases fit TRBD2. V shed 2 bases, J shed 7 bases, and the junction held 7 bases outside the gene matches. The CDR3 is 15 residues long.

This clonotype was counted between two and nine times. Its ends do not fully match the called genes, so a read error is possible. The genes are TRBV7-7 and TRBJ2-1; 10 bases fit TRBD1. CDR3 length equals 14 residues. Germline-derived CDR1 and CDR2 are SSHAT and FNYEAQ (reference sequence). The CDR3 bases are TGTGCTAGCAGCCAAATAGGACAGGGGGTCAAGCAGTTCTTC. Translated, it gives CASSQIGQGVKQFF.

The J gene is TRBJ1-1, the V gene TRBV29-1, with TRBD1 identical over 8 bases. The junction had 9 bases not matched to a gene; V was cut back by 7 bases and J by 2 bases. Germline V CDR1 and CDR2: SQVTM, ANQGSEA. The CDR3 is made up of 14 amino acids. CDR3 region: CSDGHGQGNTEAFF. CDR3 bases: TGCAGCGACGGACACGGACAGGGTAACACTGAAGCTTTCTTT.

CDR3 sequence (DNA): TGTGCCAGCAGCACAGTAGCGGGGGGGCAAGAGACCCAGTACTTC. Protein sequence: CASSTVAGGQETQYF. This chain connects TRBV11-2 to TRBJ2-5; 11 bases line up with TRBD2. V lost 5 bases to trimming and J lost 2 bases; unmatched junction nucleotides: 4. Germline CDR1 and CDR2: SGHAT and FQNNGV. This CDR3 has 15 amino acids.

The rearrangement joins TRBV4-3 to TRBJ2-6; D may match TRBD1 or TRBD2 (6 bases each). CDR1 and CDR2 (germline): LGHNA, YSLEER. V was shortened by 4 bases and J by 0 bases, with 19 bases between the two germline ends. The CDR3 runs to 19 residues. The CDR3 DNA reads TGCGCCAGCAGCCCCGGGGGCGACAGCGTCCCCTCTGGGGCCAACGTCCTGACTTTC. This gives the protein CASSPGGDSVPSGANVLTF.

The chain employs TRBV7-2 and TRBJ2-5, with TRBD2 matching over 7 bases. V lost 1 base to trimming and J lost 5 bases; unmatched junction nucleotides: 10. From germline, CDR1 is SGHTA and CDR2 FQGNSA. This CDR3 spans 16 amino acids. CDR3 bases: TGTGCCAGCAGCTTAGGAGTGACGGGGGGTAGGGAGACCCAGTACTTC. This sequence encodes CASSLGVTGGRETQYF.

The chain joins TRBV27 to TRBJ1-5; D not resolved. With 9 bases removed from V and 3 bases from J, the gap between germline ends came to 15 bases. The CDR3 is made up of 14 amino acids. CDR1 MNHEY and CDR2 SMNVEV come from the germline V gene (reference sequence). CDR3 DNA: TGTGCCAGTTCCCACGGCCTCCTCAATCAGCCCCAGCATTTT. Protein: CASSHGLLNQPQHF.

The chain joins TRBV11-2 to TRBJ2-1, with no clear D. The germline gives CDR1 SGHAT, CDR2 FQNNGV. The V end lost 3 bases, the J end lost 0 bases, and 9 bases lay between the germline ends. The CDR3 spans 15 residues. The chain's CDR3 is CASSFVDSSYNEQFF. Here the CDR3 DNA reads TGTGCCAGCAGCTTTGTAGATTCCTCCTACAATGAGCAGTTCTTC.